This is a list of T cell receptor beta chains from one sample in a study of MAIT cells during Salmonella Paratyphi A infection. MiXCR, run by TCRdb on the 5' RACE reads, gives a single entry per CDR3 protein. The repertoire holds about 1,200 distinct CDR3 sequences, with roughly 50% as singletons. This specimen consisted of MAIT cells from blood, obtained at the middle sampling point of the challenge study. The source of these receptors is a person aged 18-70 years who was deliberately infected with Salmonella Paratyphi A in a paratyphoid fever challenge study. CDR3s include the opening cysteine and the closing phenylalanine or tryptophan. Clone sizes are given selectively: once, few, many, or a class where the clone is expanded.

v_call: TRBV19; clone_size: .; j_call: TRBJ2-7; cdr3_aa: CASSSVVGAYEQYF
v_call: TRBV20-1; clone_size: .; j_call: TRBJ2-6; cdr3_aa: CSARDGGSGANVLTF
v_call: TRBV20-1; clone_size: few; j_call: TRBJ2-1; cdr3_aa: CSVNPRDGYNEQFF
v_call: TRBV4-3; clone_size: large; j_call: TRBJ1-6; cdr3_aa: CASSQDPPAGVVSPLHF
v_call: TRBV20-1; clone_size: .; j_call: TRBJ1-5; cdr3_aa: CSASSSYSNQPQHF
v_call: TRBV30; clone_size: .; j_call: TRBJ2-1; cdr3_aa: CAWTTDYNEQFF
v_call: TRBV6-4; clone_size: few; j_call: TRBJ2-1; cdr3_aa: CASSPTGESGEQFF
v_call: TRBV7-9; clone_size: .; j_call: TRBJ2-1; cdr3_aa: CASSLGGSVYNEQFF
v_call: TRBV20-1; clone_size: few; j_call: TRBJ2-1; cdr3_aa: CSAPTRGLAGGEQFF
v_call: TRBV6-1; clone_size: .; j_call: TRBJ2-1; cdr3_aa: CASREELAGGNEQFF
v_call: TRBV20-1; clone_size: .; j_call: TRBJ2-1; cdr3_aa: CSAPLGVEPYEQFF
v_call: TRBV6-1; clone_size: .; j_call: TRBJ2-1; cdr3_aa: CASSEDEGAECNEQFF
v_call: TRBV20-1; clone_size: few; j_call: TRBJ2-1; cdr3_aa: CSAPTRGLAGGHNEQFF
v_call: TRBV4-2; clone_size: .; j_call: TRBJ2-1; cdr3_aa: CASSPVGEGTTDYNEQFF
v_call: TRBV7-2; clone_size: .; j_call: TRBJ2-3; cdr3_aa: CASSSSLGGASDTQYF
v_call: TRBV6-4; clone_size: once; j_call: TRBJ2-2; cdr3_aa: CASGQGDTGELFF
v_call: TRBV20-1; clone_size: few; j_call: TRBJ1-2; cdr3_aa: CSAPNKEGTDGYTF
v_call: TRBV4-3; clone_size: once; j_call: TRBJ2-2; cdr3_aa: CASSRNMEVTGELFF
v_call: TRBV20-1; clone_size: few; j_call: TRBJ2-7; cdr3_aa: CSARGGGDSISYEQYF
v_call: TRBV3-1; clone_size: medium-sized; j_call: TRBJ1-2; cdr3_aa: CASSQESTDLPYGYTF
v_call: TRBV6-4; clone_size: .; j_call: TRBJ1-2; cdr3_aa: CASSAPPTAVPDGYTF
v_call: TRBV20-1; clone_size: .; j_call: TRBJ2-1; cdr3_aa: CSLPGLCSYNEQFF